One sample yielded the 25 T cell receptor beta chains listed below, sequenced in a study of OX40 agonist ivuxolimab in advanced cancers. Using immunoSEQ multiplex PCR, the repertoire was profiled, and TCRdb retains in-frame clones only, with some absent. The sample has tens of thousands of clones; around 80% are singletons. Material: CD4+ or CD8+ T cells sorted from blood, obtained in a trial of the OX40 agonist ivuxolimab. The receptors were gathered from an adult with an advanced solid tumor such as melanoma, head and neck, liver or kidney cancer.

The rearrangement links TRBV7-9 to TRBJ2-5; TRBD2 matches 15 bases. Germline V gene lookup returns CDR1 SEHNR and CDR2 FQNEAQ (reference sequence). This CDR3 is built from 18 residues. Trimming at V came to 3 bases and at J to 5 bases, leaving 10 bases not matched to a gene. The CDR3, as DNA: TGTGCCAGCAGCTTTGGGACTAGCGGGGGGCCCTCAGAGGAGACCCAGTACTTC. Translation: CASSFGTSGGPSEETQYF.

J is TRBJ2-4 and V is TRBV6-5; D gene ambiguous. Trimming took 6 bases from V and 0 from J, leaving 12 bases between them. CDR3 length: 15 amino acids. Germline CDR1 MNHEY, CDR2 SVGAGI. The CDR3 sequence: CASRSPPQAKNIQYF. The CDR3 nucleotides read TGTGCCAGCAGATCGCCACCCCAAGCCAAAAACATTCAGTACTTC.

This sequence joins TRBV29-1 and TRBJ2-7, with D perhaps matching TRBD1 (5 bases). The ends were cut back, 6 bases at V and 0 bases at J, with 6 bases in the middle. CDR3 length: 11 residues. Germline values: CDR1 SQVTM, CDR2 ANQGSEA. CDR3 in DNA: TGCAGCGTCAGGGCCTCCTACGAGCAGTACTTC. Translating it yields CSVRASYEQYF.

The V call is TRBV6-6, the J call TRBJ2-2; 8 nucleotides line up with TRBD1. J gave up 0 bases and V 6 bases, and 3 bases lay outside the gene matches. The CDR3 has 15 residues. Per the germline V gene, CDR1 is MNHNY and CDR2 is SVGAGI (reference sequence). This CDR3 is CASRTDRANTGELFF. In nucleotides, the CDR3 is TGTGCCAGCAGGACGGACAGGGCGAACACCGGGGAGCTGTTTTTT.

This chain connects TRBV11-1 to TRBJ1-1; 8 bases align to TRBD1. J lost 11 bases, V lost 5 bases, and 7 bases had no gene match. In germline, CDR1 is SGHAT, CDR2 FQDESV (reference sequence). The CDR3 contains 12 residues. CDR3 sequence reads: CASSLRGPQAFF. CDR3 nucleotide sequence: TGTGCCAGCAGCCTCAGGGGGCCGCAGGCTTTCTTT.

This rearrangement joins TRBV6-6 to TRBJ1-1; D ambiguous. Germline V CDR1 and CDR2: MNHNY, SVGAGI (reference sequence). Trimming took off 0 bases at V and 1 base at J, with 6 bases between the two ends. This CDR3 is built from 14 residues. The CDR3 DNA reads as TGTGCCAGCAGTTACTCGATCACGAACACTGAAGCTTTCTTT. Its translation is CASSYSITNTEAFF.

The sample holds one count of this clone. This rearrangement joins TRBV7-2 to TRBJ1-1; D unresolved. The V end was cut by 5 bases, the J end by 7 bases, with 11 bases between. The CDR3 loop spans 12 amino acids. Looked up from germline, CDR1 is SGHTA and CDR2 is FQGNSA. The CDR3 DNA reads TGTGCCAGCAGCGTCCGAGGGATTGAAGCTTTCTTT. Translating gives CASSVRGIEAFF.

This clone was observed a handful of times. This specimen includes other DNA sequences encoding the same CDR3. The CDR3 nucleotides are TGTGCCAGCAGTTTGGTGAACCGCGGTGAGCAGTTCTTC. As protein: CASSLVNRGEQFF. The V and J genes are TRBV27 and TRBJ2-1; D is uncertain. Germline V gene sequence: CDR1 MNHEY, CDR2 SMNVEV (reference sequence). This CDR3 comprises 13 residues. V lost 3 bases and J lost 9, with 12 bases in between.

This chain connects TRBV14 to TRBJ2-1; D is undetermined. Germline lookup yields CDR1 SGHDN and CDR2 FVKESK. This CDR3 comprises 14 residues. V shed 0 bases and J shed 4 bases, with 7 bases lying between them. CDR3 protein: CASSQERFYNEQFF. CDR3 DNA sequence: TGTGCCAGCAGCCAAGAGCGGTTTTACAATGAGCAGTTCTTC.

The chain recombines TRBV5-1 with TRBJ2-1; 10 bases are a match to TRBD2. The CDR3 is 15 residues long. Trimming took 5 bases from V and 2 from J; bases not matched to a gene: 4. Germline lookup yields CDR1 SGHRS and CDR2 YFSETQ. CDR3 coding DNA: TGCGCCAGCAGGCAAAGCGGGGGGGCCTACAATGAGCAGTTCTTC. The encoded protein is CASRQSGGAYNEQFF. The complete variable domain, with remaining parts taken from reference TRBV5-1 and TRBJ2-1, reads KAGVTQTPRYLIKTRGQQVTLSCSPISGHRSVSWYQQTPGQGLQFLFEYFSETQRNKGNFPGRFSGRQFSNSRSEMNVSTLELGDSALYLCASRQSGGAYNEQFFGPGTRLTVL.

The V and J genes are TRBV2 and TRBJ1-1; tentative D call: TRBD1 (5 bases). V lost 6 bases to trimming and J lost 4 bases, with 18 bases between them. Germline loops: CDR1 SNHLY, CDR2 FYNNEI. The CDR3 sequence is 15 residues long. The CDR3 region has the DNA TGTGCCAGCAGCGGGGCCGTGGGGGGGGTCACTGAAGCTTTCTTT. Translation gives CASSGAVGGVTEAFF.

The genes are TRBV9 and TRBJ1-3, with TRBD1 as a possible D gene (5 bases). There are 14 residues in the CDR3. Trimming stripped 7 bases from V and 3 bases from J, with 14 bases between. Per the germline V gene, CDR1 is SGDLS and CDR2 is YYNGEE. This CDR3 is CASRGVGGGNTIYF. The CDR3, as DNA: TGTGCCAGCCGGGGGGTCGGAGGTGGAAACACCATATATTTT.

CDR3 region: CASSWRRNTEAFF. The CDR3 DNA is TGTGCCAGCAGTTGGCGTCGGAACACTGAAGCTTTCTTT. The gene calls are TRBV6-5 and TRBJ1-1; D unclear. Trimming left V 4 bases short and J 1 base short, with 7 bases between. The CDR3 has 13 residues. Germline-derived CDR1 and CDR2 are MNHEY and SVGAGI.

This chain joins TRBV5-1 and TRBJ1-1, with no clear D. CDR1 is SGHRS, CDR2 YFSETQ, per germline. This CDR3 has 14 amino acids. The ends were cut back, 0 bases at V and 0 bases at J, with 6 bases in the middle. The CDR3 loop reads CASSLASLNTEAFF. The CDR3, as DNA: TGCGCCAGCAGCTTGGCCAGCCTGAACACTGAAGCTTTCTTT.

In nucleotides, the CDR3 is TGTGCCAGCAGCGCCGGGGATATTGAGCTTAACTATGGCTACACCTTC. This encodes CASSAGDIELNYGYTF. The chain links TRBV9 to TRBJ1-2, with no clear D. Germline CDR1 reads SGDLS; CDR2 reads YYNGEE. The CDR3 extends over 16 amino acids. V was trimmed by 3 bases and J by 1 base, leaving 16 bases between them.

This chain uses TRBV11-3 with TRBJ2-2, with D perhaps matching TRBD2 (7 bases). Trimming pared 5 bases from V and 4 bases from J, leaving 14 bases between. CDR1 and CDR2 (germline): SGHNT, YENEEA. The CDR3 contains 15 residues. The CDR3 sequence: CASSKGGPGTGELFF. CDR3 nucleotides: TGTGCCAGCAGCAAGGGGGGGCCGGGCACCGGGGAGCTGTTTTTT.

The CDR3 DNA is TGCGCCAGCAGCTTGGAGGGGTCCCCTGAAGCTTTCTTT. This codes for CASSLEGSPEAFF. The chain is built from TRBV5-1 and TRBJ1-1, with TRBD1 as a possible D gene (5 bases). Germline CDR1 is SGHRS and CDR2 is YFSETQ. Between the trimmed V and J ends, which lost 0 bases and 6 bases, there was a span of 9 bases. The CDR3 is 13 residues long.

This chain joins TRBV5-5 and TRBJ1-1, with 10 nucleotides matching TRBD1. CDR3 size: 16 residues. From germline, CDR1 is SGHKS and CDR2 YYEKEE (reference sequence). Trimming at V came to 4 bases and at J to 0 bases, leaving 6 bases not matched to a gene. The CDR3 here is CASSAGQGTMNTEAFF. As DNA, the CDR3 is TGTGCCAGCAGCGCGGGACAGGGGACCATGAACACTGAAGCTTTCTTT.

V gene TRBV13 combines with J gene TRBJ2-7, with D maybe TRBD2 (6 bases). In germline, CDR1 is PRHDT, CDR2 FYEKMQ (reference sequence). V lost 3 bases and J lost 4, with 13 bases in between. CDR3 length: 14 residues. CDR3 DNA sequence: TGTGCCAGCAGCTTGCGAAGCGGGCTATACGAGCAGTACTTC. Its translation: CASSLRSGLYEQYF.

The rearrangement joins TRBV5-4 to TRBJ2-3; 10 bases map to TRBD2. The CDR3 sequence is 16 residues long. The V segment lost 7 bases and the J segment 0 bases; nucleotides outside the gene matches: 8. Germline CDR1 SGHNT, CDR2 YYREEE (reference sequence). The chain's CDR3 is CASRATSGASTDTQYF. The CDR3 bases are TGTGCCAGCCGAGCCACTAGCGGGGCTAGCACAGATACGCAGTATTTT.

The V and J genes are TRBV7-9 and TRBJ1-4; TRBD1 matches 7 bases. The junction had 24 bases not matched to a gene; V was cut back by 10 bases and J by 7 bases. The CDR3 extends over 18 amino acids. CDR1 SEHNR and CDR2 FQNEAQ come from the germline V gene (reference sequence). CDR3 region: CATSPTEGAGSRLEKLFF. The CDR3 DNA reads as TGTGCCACTAGTCCCACGGAGGGGGCAGGTTCTAGGCTTGAAAAACTGTTTTTT.

This clone showed up just a few times. The V gene is TRBV12-5, the J gene TRBJ1-5; 8 bases agree with TRBD1. The trim removed 5 bases at V and 2 bases at J, leaving 11 bases unmatched. CDR1 is LGHNT and CDR2 is FRNRAP in the germline V gene. The CDR3 has 17 amino acids. CDR3 sequence (DNA): TGTGCTAGTGGTCTTGGACAGGGTGCGGGTGGCAATCAGCCCCAGCATTTT. Amino acid sequence: CASGLGQGAGGNQPQHF.

This chain links TRBV5-1 with TRBJ1-2, with 7 bases fitting TRBD1. Germline CDR1 and CDR2: SGHRS and YFSETQ. This CDR3 is 13 amino acids long. V was clipped by 3 bases and J by 8 bases; unmatched bases: 7. Written as DNA, the CDR3 is TGCGCCAGCAGCTCAACAGGGGAAGGGGGCTACACCTTC. Its translation: CASSSTGEGGYTF.

The chain's CDR3 is CASSPRQGISGNTIYF. CDR3 bases: TGTGCCAGCAGCCCCAGACAGGGCATCTCTGGAAACACCATATATTTT. The chain uses TRBV7-8 and TRBJ1-3, with TRBD1 matching over 7 bases. V shed 5 bases, J shed 0 bases, and the junction held 7 bases outside the gene matches. The CDR3 is 16 amino acids. CDR1 is SGHVS, CDR2 FQNEAQ, per germline.

V is TRBV5-1 and J is TRBJ1-1, with D possibly matching TRBD1 (6 bases). The CDR3 is made up of 14 amino acids. Germline V lookup: CDR1 SGHRS, CDR2 YFSETQ. Deletions cut 3 bases from V and 2 bases from J, with 11 bases between. This CDR3 is CASSWGGINTEAFF. CDR3 DNA sequence: TGCGCCAGCAGCTGGGGGGGCATTAACACTGAAGCTTTCTTT.